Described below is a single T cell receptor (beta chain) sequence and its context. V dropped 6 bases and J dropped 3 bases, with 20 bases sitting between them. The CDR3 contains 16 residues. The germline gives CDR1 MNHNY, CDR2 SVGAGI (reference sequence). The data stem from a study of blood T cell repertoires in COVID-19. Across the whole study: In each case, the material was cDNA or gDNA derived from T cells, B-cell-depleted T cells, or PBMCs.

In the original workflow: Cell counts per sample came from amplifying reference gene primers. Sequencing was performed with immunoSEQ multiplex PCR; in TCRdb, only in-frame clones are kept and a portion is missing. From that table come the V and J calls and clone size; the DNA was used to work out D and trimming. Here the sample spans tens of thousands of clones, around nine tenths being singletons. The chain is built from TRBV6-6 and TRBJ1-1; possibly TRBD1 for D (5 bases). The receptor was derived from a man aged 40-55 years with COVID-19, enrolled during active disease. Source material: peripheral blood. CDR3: CASSLREASKDTEAFF. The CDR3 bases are TGTGCCAGCAGCCTCAGGGAAGCCTCGAAGGACACTGAAGCTTTCTTT.